This T cell receptor (beta chain) originates from a study of early T cells in non-severe SARS-CoV-2 infection. Study background: Unsorted whole-blood RNA was sequenced in bulk, leaving chains unpaired. Study-level findings and limits: Matching against VDJdb likely underestimated virus-specific expansions, favoring anti-spike CD8.

This clonotype was detected a few times. Its specificity is not known. The library protocol tagged individual cDNA molecules with unique molecular identifiers. TCRdb re-derived calls from the 5' RACE reads in MiXCR, one entry per CDR3 protein. The sample shows roughly 52,000 distinct CDR3 sequences, 5.5% to 8% of them seen only once. The germline CDR1 and CDR2 sequences are SGHAT and FQNNGV. CDR3 size: 12 residues. Between the trimmed V and J ends, which lost 7 bases and 7 bases, there was a span of 10 bases. The sequences come from whole blood, collected at baseline. The J gene is TRBJ2-2, the V gene TRBV11-2, with unresolved D. The sequence was collected from an adult who was a healthcare worker with PCR-confirmed SARS-CoV-2 infection or an uninfected control (not recorded which). The CDR3 here is CASTGRIGELFF. The CDR3 bases are TGTGCCAGCACAGGACGGATCGGGGAGCTGTTTTTT.